One and the same sample provided the 14 T cell receptor beta chains below, sequenced in a study of T cell responses to AZD1222 COVID-19 vaccine. Generated by immunoSEQ multiplex PCR, the TCRdb table keeps only in-frame clones and is missing some. The sample has about 100,000 clones, roughly 90% seen once; the top ten hold around 6.7%. Sequenced material: peripheral blood, taken on day 0 of AZD1222 vaccination. These TCRs come from an adult in good health.

This sequence joins TRBV24-1 and TRBJ2-3, with 11 bases aligning to TRBD2. The CDR3 runs 19 residues. Trimming cost V 4 bases and J 6 bases; bases outside gene matches: 17. From germline, CDR1 is KGHDR and CDR2 SFDVKD. DNA for the CDR3: TGTGCCACCAGTGACCTCGGGCCGACTAGCGGGGATGCACAGGATACGCAGTATTTT. Amino acids: CATSDLGPTSGDAQDTQYF.

The chain uses TRBV28 and TRBJ1-2; no reliable D call. The germline V gene has CDR1 MDHEN and CDR2 SYDVKM. Trimming took off 9 bases at V and 4 bases at J, with 15 bases between the two ends. This CDR3 is built from 13 residues. This CDR3 is CASWVMGAYGYTF. CDR3 coding DNA: TGTGCCAGTTGGGTGATGGGCGCCTATGGCTACACCTTC.

The chain couples TRBV2 to TRBJ2-5; D is possibly TRBD2 (6 bases). The CDR3 consists of 13 residues. The germline V and J ends were trimmed by 10 bases and 5 bases, with 17 bases remaining between them. Germline V CDR1 and CDR2: SNHLY, FYNNEI. CDR3 protein: CAISGGLRETQYF. CDR3 DNA sequence: TGTGCCATCTCAGGAGGGCTCAGGGAGACCCAGTACTTC.

The rearrangement joins TRBV7-8 to TRBJ1-6; 7 positions match TRBD1. The germline CDR1 and CDR2 sequences are SGHVS and FQNEAQ. The CDR3 totals 14 residues. After removal of 5 bases from V and 11 bases from J, the junction contained 9 bases not matched to a gene. The CDR3 nucleotides read TGTGCCAGCAGCCCACAGACAGGGTTCGCACCCCTCCACTTT. Translating it yields CASSPQTGFAPLHF.

The chain recombines TRBV9 with TRBJ2-1; perhaps TRBD2 as D (5 bases). The CDR3 totals 17 residues. Germline CDR1 SGDLS, CDR2 YYNGEE. The ends were cut back, 0 bases at V and 0 bases at J, with 13 bases in the middle. The CDR3 sequence is CASSVGLGMSSYNEQFF. CDR3 DNA: TGTGCCAGCAGCGTAGGACTCGGGATGAGCTCCTACAATGAGCAGTTCTTC.

The chain is built from TRBV28 and TRBJ1-2; possible D gene TRBD1, 5 bases. The length of the CDR3 is 13 residues. Germline-derived CDR1 and CDR2 are MDHEN and SYDVKM. V lost 7 bases and J 2 bases, leaving 11 bases between the germline ends. The CDR3 sequence is CASTQQVNYGYTF. Written as DNA, the CDR3 is TGTGCCAGCACCCAACAGGTGAACTATGGCTACACCTTC.

This rearrangement joins TRBV11-2 to TRBJ1-6; possible D gene TRBD1, 6 bases. The germline V gene encodes CDR1 SGHAT and CDR2 FQNNGV. V was pared by 6 bases and J by 5 bases, with 11 bases between. This CDR3 region has 14 residues. The CDR3 sequence is CASRAGTNNSPLHF. The DNA of the CDR3 is TGTGCCAGCAGGGCCGGGACAAATAATTCACCCCTCCACTTT.

The chain couples TRBV6-5 to TRBJ2-6; D gene uncertain. CDR3 size: 16 residues. The V end lost 0 bases, the J end lost 0 bases, and 6 bases lay between the germline ends. CDR1 MNHEY and CDR2 SVGAGI come from the germline V gene. The CDR3 sequence is CASSYSADSGANVLTF. CDR3 nucleotide sequence: TGTGCCAGCAGTTACTCAGCAGACTCTGGGGCCAACGTCCTGACTTTC.

The DNA for the CDR3 is TGCGCCAGCAGCCAAGATAGGGGGAACACTGAAGCTTTCTTT. It specifies CASSQDRGNTEAFF. The chain employs TRBV4-3 and TRBJ1-1, with a weak D call TRBD1 (5 bases). The CDR3 runs 14 residues. CDR1 and CDR2 (germline): LGHNA, YSLEER. Trimming cost V 0 bases and J 1 base, with 6 bases left between them.

The chain is built from TRBV2 and TRBJ2-3; TRBD2 agrees at 9 bases. The V and J ends lost 3 bases and 2 bases, in that order; junction bases with no gene match: 6. The length of the CDR3 is 16 residues. Germline assignment: CDR1 SNHLY and CDR2 FYNNEI. The CDR3, as DNA: TGTGCCAGCAGTGAGCCAGCGGGAGGCAACACAGATACGCAGTATTTT. It translates to CASSEPAGGNTDTQYF. The complete variable domain, with remaining parts taken from reference TRBV2 and TRBJ2-3, reads EPEVTQTPSHQVTQMGQEVILRCVPISNHLYFYWYRQILGQKVEFLVSFYNNEISEKSEIFDDQFSVERPDGSNFTLKIRSTKLEDSAMYFCASSEPAGGNTDTQYFGPGTRLTVL.

This chain links TRBV5-1 with TRBJ2-7, with TRBD1 matching 8 bases. Germline loops: CDR1 SGHRS, CDR2 YFSETQ. After removal of 4 bases from V and 1 base from J, the junction contained 7 bases not matched to a gene. This CDR3 region has 15 residues. CDR3 nucleotides: TGCGCCAGCAGCCTCCAGGGACAGGTGTCCTACGAGCAGTACTTC. This translates into CASSLQGQVSYEQYF. The full variable domain, in which reference TRBV5-1 and TRBJ2-7 provide the parts outside the CDR3, is KAGVTQTPRYLIKTRGQQVTLSCSPISGHRSVSWYQQTPGQGLQFLFEYFSETQRNKGNFPGRFSGRQFSNSRSEMNVSTLELGDSALYLCASSLQGQVSYEQYFGPGTRLTVT.

J is TRBJ1-6 and V is TRBV27, with D hard to call. The germline gives CDR1 MNHEY, CDR2 SMNVEV (reference sequence). CDR3 length equals 14 residues. V lost 5 bases and J lost 9, with 14 bases in between. CDR3 in amino acids: CASSLTYTRSPLHF. CDR3 in DNA: TGTGCCAGCAGTCTTACCTACACTCGTTCACCCCTCCACTTT.

This rearrangement joins TRBV28 to TRBJ2-7, with D perhaps matching TRBD1 (5 bases). The CDR3 length is 15 residues. Germline CDR1 reads MDHEN; CDR2 reads SYDVKM. Trimming took off 7 bases at V and 2 bases at J, with 18 bases between the two ends. The CDR3 nucleotides read TGTGCCAGCACCAAAAGGGGATTTCCAACCTACGAGCAGTACTTC. Translating it yields CASTKRGFPTYEQYF.

The gene calls are TRBV5-1 and TRBJ1-5; perhaps TRBD1 as D (5 bases). This CDR3 has 14 residues. Looked up from germline, CDR1 is SGHRS and CDR2 is YFSETQ. The V and J ends lost 4 bases and 4 bases respectively, with 12 bases between them. The chain's CDR3 is CASSPGTDNQPQHF. CDR3 sequence (DNA): TGCGCCAGCAGCCCCGGGACGGATAATCAGCCCCAGCATTTT.